These 16 T cell receptor beta chains were sequenced from one sample in a study of T cell repertoires in cytomegalovirus infection. No antigen has been assigned to these receptors. Via MiXCR, TCRdb re-called the reads, giving one row per CDR3 protein. The sample shows 550,000 to 850,000 distinct CDR3 sequences, about 33% of them seen only once. This specimen was cultured PBMCs, taken from culture after CMV antigen stimulation. All receptors derive from a human donor in good health (CMV status not recorded). Some clones in this sample may be carry-over from other donors' samples.

The rearrangement joins TRBV7-2 to TRBJ2-3; 9 positions match TRBD2. The CDR3 sequence is 15 residues long. Per germline, CDR1 SGHTA and CDR2 FQGNSA. The ends lost 4 bases at V and 8 bases at J; junction bases unmatched: 10. CDR3 sequence (DNA): TGTGCCAGCAGCTCGACTAGCGGACATGCCGGTACGCAGTATTTT. Its protein is CASSSTSGHAGTQYF.

The chain carries TRBV30 and TRBJ1-1, with D possibly being TRBD1 (6 bases). From germline, CDR1 is GTSNPN and CDR2 SVGIG (reference sequence). The CDR3 has 13 residues. CDR3 nucleotide sequence: TGTACTCGGACAGCTAACATGAACACTGAAGCTTTCTTT. Translation: CTRTANMNTEAFF.

The J gene is TRBJ1-6, the V gene TRBV20-1; perhaps TRBD1 as D (5 bases). The germline V gene encodes CDR1 DFQATT and CDR2 SNEGSKA (reference sequence). CDR3 size: 13 residues. Trimming shortened V by 6 bases and J by 5 bases, and 11 bases separated the two germline ends. DNA for the CDR3: TGCAGTGCGGTGGGGGTCAATAATTCACCCCTCCACTTT. It yields the protein CSAVGVNNSPLHF.

The chain joins TRBV12-3 or TRBV12-4 to TRBJ2-2; 7 bases line up with TRBD2. The ends lost 5 bases at V and 4 bases at J; junction bases unmatched: 7. CDR3 size: 15 residues. The CDR3 sequence is CASSPRGVTTGELFF. For the CDR3, the DNA is TGTGCCAGCAGTCCCCGGGGGGTGACCACCGGGGAGCTGTTTTTT.

This clonotype was detected ten times or more. The rearrangement uses TRBV7-8 and TRBJ2-3; D not resolved. V was clipped by 8 bases and J by 5 bases, with 20 bases between them. Germline V lookup: CDR1 SGHVS, CDR2 FQNEAQ. There are 15 residues in the CDR3. CDR3 sequence reads: CASRPRDGRRDTQYF. CDR3 nucleotide sequence: TGTGCCAGCCGCCCTCGCGATGGGCGCAGAGATACGCAGTATTTT.

At least ten counts were recorded for this clonotype. The chain uses TRBV7-2 and TRBJ2-1; no clear D gene. This CDR3 has 13 residues. Germline-derived CDR1 and CDR2 are SGHTA and FQGNSA. Trimming took 6 bases from V and 10 from J, leaving 16 bases between them. CDR3 sequence: CASRPHTLHEQFF. The DNA for the CDR3 is TGTGCCAGCAGGCCGCATACCCTTCACGAGCAGTTCTTC.

This clonotype appeared a few times. The chain uses TRBV7-2 and TRBJ2-5, with TRBD2 matching over 7 bases. J gave up 10 bases and V 5 bases, and 19 bases lay outside the gene matches. CDR1 and CDR2 from the germline V gene are SGHTA and FQGNSA. The CDR3 length is 16 residues. The CDR3 nucleotides are TGTGCCAGCAGCCGAGAGACTAGCCGACCCCCATGGGACCAGTACTTC. Translating it yields CASSRETSRPPWDQYF.

This clonotype was seen only a few times. V and J are TRBV18 and TRBJ1-6; TRBD1 is a possible D gene (6 bases). Germline-derived CDR1 and CDR2 are KGHSH and LQKENI. The V and J ends lost 3 bases and 9 bases respectively, with 18 bases between them. The CDR3 runs to 16 residues. The CDR3 sequence: CASSPSTGQAGSPLHF. In DNA form, the CDR3 reads TGTGCCAGCTCACCGTCGACAGGCCAAGCTGGTTCACCCCTCCACTTT.

The gene calls are TRBV7-6 and TRBJ1-1; D ambiguous. The germline V gene encodes CDR1 SGHVS and CDR2 FNYEAQ. This CDR3 spans 13 amino acids. V was trimmed by 6 bases and J by 3 bases, leaving 11 bases between them. CDR3 region: CASRYTADTEAFF. In DNA, the CDR3 is TGTGCCAGCAGGTATACAGCAGACACTGAAGCTTTCTTT.

The chain links TRBV20-1 to TRBJ1-5; the match to TRBD1 covers 7 bases. The CDR3 extends over 17 amino acids. V dropped 6 bases and J dropped 0; count of bases not matched to a gene: 14. The germline V gene has CDR1 DFQATT and CDR2 SNEGSKA (reference sequence). The CDR3 region is CSALRTGQGTSNQPQHF. The CDR3 DNA reads as TGCAGTGCCCTAAGGACAGGCCAGGGAACTAGCAATCAGCCCCAGCATTTT.

This clonotype turned up a few times. The chain carries TRBV6-2 or TRBV6-3 and TRBJ2-7; 9 nucleotides align to TRBD2. V was pared by 2 bases and J by 5 bases, with 7 bases of the junction left unmatched. Germline CDR1 MNHEY, CDR2 SVGEGT. This CDR3 is built from 15 residues. The CDR3 DNA reads TGTGCCAGCAGTTACGTGGGACTAGCTACCAACGAGCAGTACTTC. This translates into CASSYVGLATNEQYF.

This clonotype was observed at least ten times. V is TRBV7-2 and J is TRBJ1-1, with D maybe TRBD1 (5 bases). The CDR3 covers 13 residues. CDR1 and CDR2 from the germline V gene are SGHTA and FQGNSA. Trimming left V 1 base short and J 4 bases short, with 7 bases between. Written as DNA, the CDR3 is TGTGCCAGCAGCTTAGTACAGGCCACTGAAGCTTTCTTT. It codes for CASSLVQATEAFF.

The table lists this clonotype with many counts. CDR3 DNA sequence: TGTGCCAGCAGCTCCCCGGTCCCTGGCGGGGGGAATCAGCCCCAGCATTTT. It codes for CASSSPVPGGGNQPQHF. The V and J genes are TRBV7-2 and TRBJ1-5, with D perhaps TRBD1 (5 bases). Germline V gene data show CDR1 as SGHTA and CDR2 as FQGNSA. The V gene lost 4 bases and the J gene lost 4 bases, with 20 bases spanning the gap. CDR3 length: 17 amino acids.

This clonotype was detected only a few times. J is TRBJ2-7 and V is TRBV6-5, with D possibly being TRBD1 or TRBD2 (5 bases each). CDR3 length: 13 amino acids. Trimming took off 10 bases at V and 0 bases at J, with 13 bases between the two ends. Per germline, CDR1 MNHEY and CDR2 SVGAGI. DNA of the CDR3: TGTGCCACCACCGGGACGGTCTCCTACGAGCAGTACTTC. It is translated as CATTGTVSYEQYF.

This clonotype was picked up a small number of times. The chain has TRBV12-3 or TRBV12-4 and TRBJ2-7; no definite D call. The CDR3 sequence is 11 residues long. Trimming left V 2 bases short and J 6 bases short, with 5 bases between. CDR3 sequence reads: CASSLKGEQYF. The CDR3 nucleotides read TGTGCCAGCAGTTTAAAGGGCGAGCAGTACTTC.

This clonotype occurred many times. The chain joins TRBV10-1 to TRBJ1-4, with 7 bases matching TRBD1. This CDR3 is built from 19 residues. Germline V lookup: CDR1 WNHNN, CDR2 SYGVQD (reference sequence). The junction had 16 bases not matched to a gene; V was cut back by 6 bases and J by 0 bases. Written as DNA, the CDR3 is TGCGCCAGCAGGATCCAACCCCCGGGACAGATTGCAACTAATGAAAAACTGTTTTTT. This gives the protein CASRIQPPGQIATNEKLFF.